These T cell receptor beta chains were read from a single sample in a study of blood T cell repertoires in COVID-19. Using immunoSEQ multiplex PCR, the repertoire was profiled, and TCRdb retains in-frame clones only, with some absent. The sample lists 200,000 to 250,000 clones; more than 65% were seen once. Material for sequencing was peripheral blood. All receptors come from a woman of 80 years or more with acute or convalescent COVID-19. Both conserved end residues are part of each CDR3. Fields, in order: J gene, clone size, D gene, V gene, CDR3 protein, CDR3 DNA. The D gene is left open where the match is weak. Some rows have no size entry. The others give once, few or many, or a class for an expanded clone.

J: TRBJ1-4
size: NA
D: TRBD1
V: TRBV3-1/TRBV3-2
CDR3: CASSHTGTDNEKLFF
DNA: TGTGCCAGCAGCCACACCGGGACAGATAATGAAAAACTGTTTTTT

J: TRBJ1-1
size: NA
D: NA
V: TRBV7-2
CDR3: CASSRGGVVTEAFF
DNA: TGTGCCAGCAGCCGCGGGGGTGTAGTCACTGAAGCTTTCTTT

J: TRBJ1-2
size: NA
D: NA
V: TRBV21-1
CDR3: CASSKVKGASYGYTF
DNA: TGTGCCAGCAGCAAAGTCAAGGGGGCGAGCTATGGCTACACCTTC

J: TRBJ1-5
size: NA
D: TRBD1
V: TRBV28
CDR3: CASSSGQGNQPQHF
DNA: TGTGCCAGCAGTTCTGGACAGGGTAATCAGCCCCAGCATTTT

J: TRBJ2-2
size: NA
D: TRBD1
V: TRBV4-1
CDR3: CASSLMTGTNTGELFF
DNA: TGCGCCAGCAGCCTCATGACAGGGACGAACACCGGGGAGCTGTTTTTT

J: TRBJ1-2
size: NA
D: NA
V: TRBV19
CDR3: CASSGPNSATWGYTF
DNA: TGTGCCAGTAGTGGTCCTAACTCAGCGACCTGGGGCTACACCTTC

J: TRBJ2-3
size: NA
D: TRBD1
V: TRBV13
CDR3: CASSLEGQSTDTQYF
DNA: TGTGCCAGCAGCTTAGAGGGACAGAGCACAGATACGCAGTATTTT

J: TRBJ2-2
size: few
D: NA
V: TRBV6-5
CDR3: CASSYQNTGELFF
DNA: TGTGCCAGCAGTTACCAGAACACCGGGGAGCTGTTTTTT

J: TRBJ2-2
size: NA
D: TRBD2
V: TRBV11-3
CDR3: CASSSEGLAIGELFF
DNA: TGTGCCAGCAGCTCCGAAGGACTAGCAATCGGGGAGCTGTTTTTT

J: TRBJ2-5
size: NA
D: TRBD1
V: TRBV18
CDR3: CASSVQGETQYF
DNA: TGTGCCAGCTCAGTACAGGGGGAGACCCAGTACTTC

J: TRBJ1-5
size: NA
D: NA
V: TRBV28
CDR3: CASSIPRGGHQPQHF
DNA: TGTGCCAGCAGTATACCACGGGGAGGGCATCAGCCCCAGCATTTT

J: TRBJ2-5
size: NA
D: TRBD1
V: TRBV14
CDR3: CASSPWDRGQTQYF
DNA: TGTGCCAGCAGCCCATGGGACAGGGGTCAGACCCAGTACTTC

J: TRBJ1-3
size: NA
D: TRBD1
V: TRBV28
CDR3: CASSAGGSGNTIYF
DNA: TGTGCCAGCAGTGCAGGGGGCTCTGGAAACACCATATATTTT

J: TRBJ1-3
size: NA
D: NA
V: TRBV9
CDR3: CASSVATGTGNTIYF
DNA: TGTGCCAGCAGCGTAGCTACAGGGACTGGAAACACCATATATTTT

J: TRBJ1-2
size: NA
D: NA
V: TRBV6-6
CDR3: CASSEGQGSYTF
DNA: TGTGCCAGCTCCGAGGGGCAGGGGAGCTACACCTTC

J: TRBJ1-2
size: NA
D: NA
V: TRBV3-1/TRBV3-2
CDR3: CASSPKLGSGLYTF
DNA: TGTGCCAGCAGCCCAAAGCTTGGTTCAGGGCTCTACACCTTC

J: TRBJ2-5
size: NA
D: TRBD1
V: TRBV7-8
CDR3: CASSTLRDRFLVGETQYF
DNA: TGTGCCAGCAGTACTCTCCGGGACAGGTTTTTGGTAGGAGAGACCCAGTACTTC

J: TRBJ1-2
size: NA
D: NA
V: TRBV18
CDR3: CASSPQEGSYGYTF
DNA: TGTGCCAGCTCACCACAGGAGGGTAGCTATGGCTACACCTTC

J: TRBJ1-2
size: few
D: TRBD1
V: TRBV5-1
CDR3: CASSLLRGGHGYTF
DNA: TGCGCCAGCAGCTTGTTGAGAGGGGGCCATGGCTACACCTTC

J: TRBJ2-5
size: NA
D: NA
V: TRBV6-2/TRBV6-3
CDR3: CASSYQSRGRGRPYNQETQYF
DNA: TGTGCCAGCAGTTACCAATCCCGTGGGCGGGGAAGACCTTACAACCAAGAGACCCAGTACTTC

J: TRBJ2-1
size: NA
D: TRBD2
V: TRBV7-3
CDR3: CASSLPGLAGGDNEQFF
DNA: TGTGCCAGCAGCTTACCGGGACTAGCGGGGGGAGACAATGAGCAGTTCTTC

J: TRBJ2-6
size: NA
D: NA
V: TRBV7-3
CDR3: CASSQTGGANVLTF
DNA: TGTGCCAGCAGCCAGACAGGAGGGGCCAACGTCCTGACTTTC

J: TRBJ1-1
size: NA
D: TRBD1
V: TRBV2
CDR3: CASSGTGGWTEAFF
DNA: TGTGCCAGCAGTGGGACAGGGGGGTGGACTGAAGCTTTCTTT

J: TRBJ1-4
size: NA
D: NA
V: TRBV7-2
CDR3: CASNLQGSNEKLFF
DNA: TGTGCCAGCAACCTACAGGGAAGTAATGAAAAACTGTTTTTT

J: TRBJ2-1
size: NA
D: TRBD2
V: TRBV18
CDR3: CASSGTSGGYNEQFF
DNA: TGTGCCAGCTCAGGGACTAGCGGGGGGTACAATGAGCAGTTCTTC

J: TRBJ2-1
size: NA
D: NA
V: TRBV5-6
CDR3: CASSLRGSSYNEQFF
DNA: TGTGCCAGCAGCTTACGAGGGAGTTCCTACAATGAGCAGTTCTTC

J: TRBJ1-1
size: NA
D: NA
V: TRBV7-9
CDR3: CASSSRERDTEAFF
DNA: TGTGCCAGCAGCTCCAGGGAAAGGGACACTGAAGCTTTCTTT

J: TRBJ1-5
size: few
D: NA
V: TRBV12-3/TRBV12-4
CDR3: CASTTRGQPQHF
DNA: TGTGCCAGCACCACAAGGGGACAGCCCCAGCATTTT

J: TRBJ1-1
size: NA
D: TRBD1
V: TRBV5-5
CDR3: CASAPGDRGRAEAFF
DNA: TGTGCCAGCGCTCCCGGGGACAGGGGACGGGCTGAAGCTTTCTTT

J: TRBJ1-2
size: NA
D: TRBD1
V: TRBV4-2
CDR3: CASSQDLLKDREDSYGYTF
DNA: TGTGCCAGCAGCCAAGACCTCCTTAAGGACAGGGAGGACAGCTATGGCTACACCTTC

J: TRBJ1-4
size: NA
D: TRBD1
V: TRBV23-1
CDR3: CASSQLTGGREKLFF
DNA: TGCGCCAGCAGTCAACTGACAGGGGGCCGCGAAAAACTGTTTTTT

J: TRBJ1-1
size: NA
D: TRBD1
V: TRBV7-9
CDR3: CASSFGDRGLSEAFF
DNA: TGTGCCAGCAGCTTTGGCGACAGGGGGCTTAGTGAAGCTTTCTTT

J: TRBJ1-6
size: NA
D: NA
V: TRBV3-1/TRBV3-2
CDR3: CASSHPRGAGNSPLHF
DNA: TGTGCCAGCAGCCATCCAAGAGGCGCTGGCAATTCACCCCTCCACTTT

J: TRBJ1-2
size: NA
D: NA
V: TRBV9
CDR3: CASSVDGQAVGYGYTF
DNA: TGTGCCAGCAGCGTAGATGGGCAAGCGGTGGGCTATGGCTACACCTTC

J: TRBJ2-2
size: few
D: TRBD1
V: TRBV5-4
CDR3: CASSRLTYRGTGELFF
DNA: TGTGCCAGCAGCCGACTAACCTACAGGGGTACCGGGGAGCTGTTTTTT

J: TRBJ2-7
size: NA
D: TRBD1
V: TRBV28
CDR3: CASSRDRVDEQYF
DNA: TGTGCCAGCAGTCGGGACAGGGTGGACGAGCAGTACTTC

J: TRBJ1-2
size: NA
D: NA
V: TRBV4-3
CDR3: CASSRDMYSNYGYTF
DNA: TGCGCCAGCAGCCGTGACATGTACTCCAACTATGGCTACACCTTC

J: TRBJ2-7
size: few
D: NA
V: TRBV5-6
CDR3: CASSLGSGSYEQYF
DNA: TGTGCCAGCAGCTTGGGAAGCGGATCCTACGAGCAGTACTTC

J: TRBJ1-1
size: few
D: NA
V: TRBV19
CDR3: CASSIDSAGRRIGGKNTEAFF
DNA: TGTGCCAGTAGTATAGACAGCGCAGGCCGGAGAATTGGAGGCAAGAACACTGAAGCTTTCTTT

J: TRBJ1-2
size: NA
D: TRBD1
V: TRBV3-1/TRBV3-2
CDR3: CASSQDDRGQIYGYTF
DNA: TGTGCCAGCAGCCAAGATGATAGGGGACAGATTTATGGCTACACCTTC

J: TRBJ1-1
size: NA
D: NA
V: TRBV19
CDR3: CASSIATGTFTEAFF
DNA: TGTGCCAGTAGTATTGCCACCGGGACATTCACTGAAGCTTTCTTT

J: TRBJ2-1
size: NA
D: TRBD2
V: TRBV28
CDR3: CASTPPSGGAFEQFF
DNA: TGTGCCAGCACCCCGCCTAGCGGGGGGGCCTTTGAGCAGTTCTTC

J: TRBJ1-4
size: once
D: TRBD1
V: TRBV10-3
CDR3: CAISPGGQGISLFF
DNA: TGTGCCATCAGTCCAGGGGGACAGGGAATCTCACTGTTTTTT